There are a few counts of the clone carrying this T cell receptor (beta chain). This sample is drawn from a study of T-cell reconstitution after alpha-beta-depleted transplantation in children. During its preparation, the TCRbeta library received unique molecular identifiers. TCRdb processed the PCR reads anew with MiXCR; each CDR3 protein has one entry. Of around 490,000 distinct CDR3 sequences listed, about an eighth are singletons. The input for sequencing was PBMCs, mostly from graft donor cells, taken 180 days after TCRalphabeta/CD19-depleted stem cell transplant. This TCR was sampled from a female patient under 10 years old who had a stem cell transplant for aplastic anemia, so the T cells may come from the graft donor.

The CDR3 bases are TGCAGCGTTGAAGGTTCCCGGTACTTC. Amino acid sequence: CSVEGSRYF. This chain links TRBV29-1 with TRBJ2-7; no clear D. V lost 1 base and J lost 12, with 7 bases in between. Looked up from germline, CDR1 is SQVTM and CDR2 is ANQGSEA. CDR3 length: 9 residues.